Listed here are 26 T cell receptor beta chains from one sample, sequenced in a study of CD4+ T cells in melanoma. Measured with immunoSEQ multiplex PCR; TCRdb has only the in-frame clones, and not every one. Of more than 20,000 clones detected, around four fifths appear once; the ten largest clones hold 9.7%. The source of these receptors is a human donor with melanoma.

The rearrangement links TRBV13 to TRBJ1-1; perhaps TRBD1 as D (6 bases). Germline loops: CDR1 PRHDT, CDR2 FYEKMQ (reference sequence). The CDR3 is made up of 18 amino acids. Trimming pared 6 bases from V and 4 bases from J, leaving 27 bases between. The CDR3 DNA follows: TGTGCCAGCAGACCAACAGGGCCCGGATGGGGTGTAGGCACTGAAGCTTTCTTT. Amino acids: CASRPTGPGWGVGTEAFF.

The CDR3 reads CASSQKTGDGEQFF. The CDR3 coding sequence is TGTGCCAGCTCACAGAAGACAGGGGACGGTGAGCAGTTCTTC. The chain employs TRBV18 and TRBJ2-1; the match to TRBD1 covers 8 bases. The CDR3 is 14 amino acids. Looked up from germline, CDR1 is KGHSH and CDR2 is LQKENI. The ends lost 4 bases at V and 9 bases at J; junction bases unmatched: 8. Drawing the rest from reference TRBV18 and TRBJ2-1, the complete variable domain is NAGVMQNPRHLVRRRGQEARLRCSPMKGHSHVYWYRQLPEEGLKFMVYLQKENIIDESGMPKERFSAEFPKEGPSILRIQQVVRGDSAAYFCASSQKTGDGEQFFGPGTRLTVL.

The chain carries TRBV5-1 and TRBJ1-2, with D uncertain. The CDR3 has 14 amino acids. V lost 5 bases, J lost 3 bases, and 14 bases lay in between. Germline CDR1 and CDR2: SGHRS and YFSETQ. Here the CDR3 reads CASRESTSDYGYTF. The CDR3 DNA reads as TGCGCCAGCAGGGAAAGTACCTCTGACTATGGCTACACCTTC.

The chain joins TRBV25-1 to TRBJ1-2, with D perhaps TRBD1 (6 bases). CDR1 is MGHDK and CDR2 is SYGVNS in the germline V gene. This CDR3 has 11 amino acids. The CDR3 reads CPRGGNYGYTF. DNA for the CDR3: TGTCCGAGAGGGGGAAACTATGGCTACACCTTC.

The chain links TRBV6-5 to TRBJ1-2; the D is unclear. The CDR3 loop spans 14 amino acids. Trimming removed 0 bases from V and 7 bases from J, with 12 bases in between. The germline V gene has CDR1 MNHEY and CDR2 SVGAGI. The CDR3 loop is CASSYSARLGGYTF. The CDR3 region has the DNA TGTGCCAGCAGTTACTCGGCCCGTTTAGGTGGCTACACCTTC.

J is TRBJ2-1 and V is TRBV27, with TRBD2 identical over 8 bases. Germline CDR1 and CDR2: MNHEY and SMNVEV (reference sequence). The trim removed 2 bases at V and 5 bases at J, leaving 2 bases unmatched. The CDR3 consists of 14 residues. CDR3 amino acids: CASSLTGGHNEQFF. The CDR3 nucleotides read TGTGCCAGCAGTTTAACGGGGGGGCACAATGAGCAGTTCTTC.

The CDR3 sequence: CASSPGTEIYGYTF. The DNA for the CDR3 is TGTGCCAGTAGTCCCGGGACAGAGATCTATGGCTACACCTTC. V and J are TRBV19 and TRBJ1-2, with 7 bases aligning to TRBD1. The CDR3 runs 14 residues. V trimming: 5 bases; J trimming: 4 bases; junction bases outside the gene matches: 7. Germline V gene data show CDR1 as LNHDA and CDR2 as SQIVND (reference sequence).

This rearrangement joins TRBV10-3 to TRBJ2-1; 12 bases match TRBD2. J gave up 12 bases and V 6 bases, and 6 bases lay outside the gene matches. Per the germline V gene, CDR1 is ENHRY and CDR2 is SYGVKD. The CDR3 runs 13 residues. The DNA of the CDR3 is TGTGCCATCAGCAACCAACTAGCGGGGGGGCAGTTCTTC. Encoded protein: CAISNQLAGGQFF.

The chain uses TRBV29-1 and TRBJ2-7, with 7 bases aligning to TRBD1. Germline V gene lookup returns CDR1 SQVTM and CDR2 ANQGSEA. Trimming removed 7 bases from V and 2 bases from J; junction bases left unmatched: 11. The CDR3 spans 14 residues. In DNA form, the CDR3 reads TGCAGCGCCGCGACAGGGATCGGGACCTACGAGCAGTACTTC. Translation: CSAATGIGTYEQYF.

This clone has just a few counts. Here the CDR3 DNA reads TGTGCCTGGACTATGGGACAGGGTAGCAATCAGCCCCAGCATTTT. Protein product: CAWTMGQGSNQPQHF. V gene TRBV30 combines with J gene TRBJ1-5; 9 nucleotides agree with TRBD1. This CDR3 has 15 residues. Trimming at V came to 4 bases and at J to 0 bases, leaving 4 bases not matched to a gene. Germline assignment: CDR1 GTSNPN and CDR2 SVGIG (reference sequence).

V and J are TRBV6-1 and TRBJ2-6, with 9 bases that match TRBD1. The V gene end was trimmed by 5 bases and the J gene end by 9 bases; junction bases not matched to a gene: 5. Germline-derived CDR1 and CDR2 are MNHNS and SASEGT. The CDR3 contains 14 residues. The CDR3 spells CASSPSGQGNVLTF. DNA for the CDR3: TGTGCCAGCAGTCCTTCGGGACAGGGCAACGTCCTGACTTTC.

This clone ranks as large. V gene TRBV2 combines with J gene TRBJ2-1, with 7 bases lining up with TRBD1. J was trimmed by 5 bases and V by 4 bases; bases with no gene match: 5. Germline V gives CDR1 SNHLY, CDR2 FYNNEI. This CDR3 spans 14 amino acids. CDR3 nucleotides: TGTGCCAGCAGTGTAGAGGGGGCCGACAATGAGCAGTTCTTC. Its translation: CASSVEGADNEQFF.

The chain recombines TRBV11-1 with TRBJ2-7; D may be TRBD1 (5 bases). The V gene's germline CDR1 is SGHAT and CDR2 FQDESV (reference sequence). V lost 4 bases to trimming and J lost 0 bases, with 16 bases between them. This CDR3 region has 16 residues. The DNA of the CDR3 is TGTGCCAGCAGCTCCCACAGGTTCCCTAGCTCCTACGAGCAGTACTTC. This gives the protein CASSSHRFPSSYEQYF.

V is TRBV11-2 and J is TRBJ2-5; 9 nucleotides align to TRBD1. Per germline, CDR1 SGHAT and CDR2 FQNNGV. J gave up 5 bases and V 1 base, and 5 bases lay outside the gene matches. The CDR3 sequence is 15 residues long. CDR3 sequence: CASSLGDRDRETQYF. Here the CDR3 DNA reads TGTGCCAGCAGCTTAGGGGACAGGGACCGGGAGACCCAGTACTTC.

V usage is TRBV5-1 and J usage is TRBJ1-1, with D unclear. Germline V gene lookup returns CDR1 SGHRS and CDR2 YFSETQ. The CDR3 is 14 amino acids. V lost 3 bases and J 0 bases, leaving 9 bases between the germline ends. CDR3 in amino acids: CASSSGNLNTEAFF. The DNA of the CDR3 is TGCGCCAGCAGCTCAGGAAATTTGAACACTGAAGCTTTCTTT.

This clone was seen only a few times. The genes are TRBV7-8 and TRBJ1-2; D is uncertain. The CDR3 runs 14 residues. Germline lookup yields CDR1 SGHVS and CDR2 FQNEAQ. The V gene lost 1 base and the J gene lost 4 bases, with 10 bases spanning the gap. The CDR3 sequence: CASSLERAFYGYTF. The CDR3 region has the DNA TGTGCCAGCAGCTTAGAGCGGGCATTCTATGGCTACACCTTC.

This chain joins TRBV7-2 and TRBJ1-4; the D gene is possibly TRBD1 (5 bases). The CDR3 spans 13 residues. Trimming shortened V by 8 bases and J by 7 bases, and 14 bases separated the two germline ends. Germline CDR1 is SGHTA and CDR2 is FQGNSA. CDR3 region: CASSGARLEKLFF. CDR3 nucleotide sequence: TGTGCCAGCTCTGGGGCACGTCTTGAAAAACTGTTTTTT.

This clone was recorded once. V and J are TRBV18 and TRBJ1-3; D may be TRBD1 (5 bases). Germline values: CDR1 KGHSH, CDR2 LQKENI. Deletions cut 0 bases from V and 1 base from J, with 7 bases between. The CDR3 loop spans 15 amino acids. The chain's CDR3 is CASSPPGGSGNTIYF. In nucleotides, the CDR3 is TGTGCCAGCTCACCACCCGGGGGATCTGGAAACACCATATATTTT.

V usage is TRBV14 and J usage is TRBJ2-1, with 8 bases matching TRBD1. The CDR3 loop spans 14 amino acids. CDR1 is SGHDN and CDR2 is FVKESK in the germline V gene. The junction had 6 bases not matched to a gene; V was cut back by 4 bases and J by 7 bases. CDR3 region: CASSRTGMWNEQFF. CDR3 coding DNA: TGTGCCAGCAGCCGGACAGGGATGTGGAATGAGCAGTTCTTC.

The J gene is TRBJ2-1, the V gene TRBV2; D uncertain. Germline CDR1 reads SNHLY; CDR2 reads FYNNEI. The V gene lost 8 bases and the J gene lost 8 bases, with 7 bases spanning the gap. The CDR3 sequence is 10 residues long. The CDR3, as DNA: TGTGCCAGCGAAAAAGATGAGCAGTTCTTC. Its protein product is CASEKDEQFF.

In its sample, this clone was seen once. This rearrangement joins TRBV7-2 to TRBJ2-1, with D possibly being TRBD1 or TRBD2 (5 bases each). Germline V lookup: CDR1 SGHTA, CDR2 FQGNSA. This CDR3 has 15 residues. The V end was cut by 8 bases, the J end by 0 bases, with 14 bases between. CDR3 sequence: CASCAAGSSYNEQFF. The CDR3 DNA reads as TGTGCCAGCTGCGCGGCAGGGAGCTCCTACAATGAGCAGTTCTTC.

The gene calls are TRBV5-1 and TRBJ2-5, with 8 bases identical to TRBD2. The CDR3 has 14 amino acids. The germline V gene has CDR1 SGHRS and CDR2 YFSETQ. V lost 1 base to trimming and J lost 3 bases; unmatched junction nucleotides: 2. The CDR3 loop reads CASSLTAGEETQYF. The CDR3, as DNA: TGCGCCAGCAGCTTGACAGCGGGGGAAGAGACCCAGTACTTC.

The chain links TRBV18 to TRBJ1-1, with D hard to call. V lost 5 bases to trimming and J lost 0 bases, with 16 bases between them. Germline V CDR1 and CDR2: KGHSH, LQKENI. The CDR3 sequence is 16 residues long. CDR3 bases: TGTGCCAGCTCAAAATCCCCCGCCCGAGTGAACACTGAAGCTTTCTTT. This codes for CASSKSPARVNTEAFF.

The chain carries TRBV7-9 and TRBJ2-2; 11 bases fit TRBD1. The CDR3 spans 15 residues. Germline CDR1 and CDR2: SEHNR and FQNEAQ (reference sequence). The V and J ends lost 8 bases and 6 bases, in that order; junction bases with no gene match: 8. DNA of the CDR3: TGTGCCAGCGACCGGGACAGGGGGATGTCCGGGGAGCTGTTTTTT. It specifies CASDRDRGMSGELFF.

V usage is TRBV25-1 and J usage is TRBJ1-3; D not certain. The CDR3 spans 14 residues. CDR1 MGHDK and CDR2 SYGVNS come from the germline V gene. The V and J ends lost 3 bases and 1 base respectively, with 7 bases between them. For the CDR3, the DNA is TGTGCCAGCAGTGAGCCGAGATCTGGAAACACCATATATTTT. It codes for CASSEPRSGNTIYF. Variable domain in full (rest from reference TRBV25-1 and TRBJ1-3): EADIYQTPRYLVIGTGKKITLECSQTMGHDKMYWYQQDPGMELHLIHYSYGVNSTEKGDLSSESTVSRIRTEHFPLTLESARPSHTSQYLCASSEPRSGNTIYFGEGSWLTVV.

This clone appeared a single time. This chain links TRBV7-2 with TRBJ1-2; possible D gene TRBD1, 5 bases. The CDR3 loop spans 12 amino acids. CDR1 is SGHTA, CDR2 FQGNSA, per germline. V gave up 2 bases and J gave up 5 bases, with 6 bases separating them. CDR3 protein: CASSLQGYGYTF. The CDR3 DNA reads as TGTGCCAGCAGCTTACAGGGATATGGCTACACCTTC.